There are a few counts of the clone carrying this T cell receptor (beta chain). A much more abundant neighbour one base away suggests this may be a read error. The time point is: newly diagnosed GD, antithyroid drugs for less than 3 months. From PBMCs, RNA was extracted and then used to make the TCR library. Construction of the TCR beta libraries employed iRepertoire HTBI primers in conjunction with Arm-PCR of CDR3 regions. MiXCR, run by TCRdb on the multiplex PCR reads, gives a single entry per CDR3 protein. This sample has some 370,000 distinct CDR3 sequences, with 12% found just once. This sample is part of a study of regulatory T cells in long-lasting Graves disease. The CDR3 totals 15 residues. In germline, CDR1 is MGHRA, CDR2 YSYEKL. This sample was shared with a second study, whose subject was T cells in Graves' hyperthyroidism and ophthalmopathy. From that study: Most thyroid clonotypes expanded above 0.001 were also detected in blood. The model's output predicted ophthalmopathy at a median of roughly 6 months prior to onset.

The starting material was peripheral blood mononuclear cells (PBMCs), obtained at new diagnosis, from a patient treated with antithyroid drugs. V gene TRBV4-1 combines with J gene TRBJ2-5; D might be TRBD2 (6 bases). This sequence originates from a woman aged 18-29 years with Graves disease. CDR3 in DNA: TGCGTCAGCAGCCAAGTGGGGCTAGCGAGGGAGACCCAGTACTTC. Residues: CVSSQVGLARETQYF.